This T cell receptor beta chain is drawn from a study of control samples from healthy donors and cancer patients. Clones were read by immunoSEQ multiplex PCR, and TCRdb kept only the in-frame ones, dropping some. The sample lists approximately 76,000 clones, approximately 80% occurring once. This CDR3 is 13 amino acids long. Germline V lookup: CDR1 SGHNT, CDR2 YENEEA. Trimming removed 5 bases at V and 3 bases at J, with 8 bases between. A few counts support this clone. The clonotype was recovered from a man aged 55 to 70 with head and neck cancer. What was sequenced was PBMCs. V and J are TRBV11-3 and TRBJ1-3; D is unresolved. Written as DNA, the CDR3 is TGTGCCAGCAGCCCACGGTTTGGAAACACCATATATTTT. Protein: CASSPRFGNTIYF.